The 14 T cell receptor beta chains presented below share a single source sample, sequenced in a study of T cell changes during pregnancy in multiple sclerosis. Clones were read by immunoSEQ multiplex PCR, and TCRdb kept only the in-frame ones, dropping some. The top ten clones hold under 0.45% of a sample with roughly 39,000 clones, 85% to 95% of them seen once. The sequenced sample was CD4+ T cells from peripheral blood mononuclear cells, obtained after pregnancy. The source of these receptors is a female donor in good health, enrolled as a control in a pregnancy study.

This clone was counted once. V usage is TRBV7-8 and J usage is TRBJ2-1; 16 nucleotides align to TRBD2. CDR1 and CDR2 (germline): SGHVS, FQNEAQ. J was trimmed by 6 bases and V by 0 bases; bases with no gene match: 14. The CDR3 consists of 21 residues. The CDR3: CASSLAIKTGTSGGASNEQFF. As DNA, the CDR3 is TGTGCCAGCAGCTTAGCGATAAAAACCGGGACTAGCGGGGGGGCCTCCAATGAGCAGTTCTTC. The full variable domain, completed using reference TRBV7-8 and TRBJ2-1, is GAGVSQSPRYKVAKRGQDVALRCDPISGHVSLFWYQQALGQGPEFLTYFQNEAQLDKSGLPSDRFFAERPEGSVSTLKIQRTQQEDSAVYLCASSLAIKTGTSGGASNEQFFGPGTRLTVL.

The DNA for the CDR3 is TGTGCCAGCAGCTCGGGACAGCCGAACACTGAAGCTTTCTTT. Encoded protein: CASSSGQPNTEAFF. The chain is built from TRBV7-2 and TRBJ1-1; 7 bases align to TRBD1. The germline V gene has CDR1 SGHTA and CDR2 FQGNSA. J was trimmed by 1 base and V by 4 bases; bases with no gene match: 3. CDR3 length: 14 residues.

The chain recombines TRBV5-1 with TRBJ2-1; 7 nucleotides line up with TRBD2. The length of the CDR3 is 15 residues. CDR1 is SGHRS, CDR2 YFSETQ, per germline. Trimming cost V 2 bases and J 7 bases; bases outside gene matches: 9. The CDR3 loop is CASSFGGGPGNEQFF. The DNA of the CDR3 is TGCGCCAGCAGCTTCGGGGGAGGGCCGGGGAATGAGCAGTTCTTC.

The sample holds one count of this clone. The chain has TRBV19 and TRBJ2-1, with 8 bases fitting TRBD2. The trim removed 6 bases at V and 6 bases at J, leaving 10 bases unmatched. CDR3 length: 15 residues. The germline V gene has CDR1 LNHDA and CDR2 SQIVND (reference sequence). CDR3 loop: CASRLKTGGPNEQFF. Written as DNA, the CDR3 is TGTGCCAGTAGGTTGAAGACGGGGGGGCCCAATGAGCAGTTCTTC.

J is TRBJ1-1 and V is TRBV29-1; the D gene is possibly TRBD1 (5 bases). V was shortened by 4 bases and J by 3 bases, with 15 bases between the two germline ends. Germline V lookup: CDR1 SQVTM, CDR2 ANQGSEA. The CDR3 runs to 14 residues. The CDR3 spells CSVAGSGGYTEAFF. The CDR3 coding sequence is TGCAGCGTTGCCGGTTCGGGGGGTTACACTGAAGCTTTCTTT.

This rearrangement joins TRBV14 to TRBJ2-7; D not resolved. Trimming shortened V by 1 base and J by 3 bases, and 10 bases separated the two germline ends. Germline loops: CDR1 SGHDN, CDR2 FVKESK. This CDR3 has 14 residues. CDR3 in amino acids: CASSQGLRNYEQYF. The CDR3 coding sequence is TGTGCCAGCAGCCAAGGTCTCAGAAACTACGAGCAGTACTTC.

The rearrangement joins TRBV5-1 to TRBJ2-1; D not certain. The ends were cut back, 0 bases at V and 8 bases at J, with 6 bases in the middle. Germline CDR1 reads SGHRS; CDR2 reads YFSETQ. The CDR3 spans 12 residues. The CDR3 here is CASSLEIDEQFF. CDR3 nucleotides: TGCGCCAGCAGCTTGGAAATCGATGAGCAGTTCTTC.

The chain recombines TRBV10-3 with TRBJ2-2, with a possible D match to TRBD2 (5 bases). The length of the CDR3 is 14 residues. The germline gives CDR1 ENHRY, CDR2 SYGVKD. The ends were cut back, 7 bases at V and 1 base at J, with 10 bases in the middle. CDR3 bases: TGTGCCATCACCCCGGGGTGGAACACCGGGGAGCTGTTTTTT. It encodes CAITPGWNTGELFF.

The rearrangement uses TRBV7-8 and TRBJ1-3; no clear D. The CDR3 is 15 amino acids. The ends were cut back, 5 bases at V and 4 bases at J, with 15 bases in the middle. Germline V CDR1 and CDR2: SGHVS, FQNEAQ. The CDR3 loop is CASSEGPGWGNTIYF. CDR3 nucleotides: TGTGCCAGCAGCGAAGGCCCGGGGTGGGGAAACACCATATATTTT. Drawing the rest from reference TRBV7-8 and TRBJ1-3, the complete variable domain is GAGVSQSPRYKVAKRGQDVALRCDPISGHVSLFWYQQALGQGPEFLTYFQNEAQLDKSGLPSDRFFAERPEGSVSTLKIQRTQQEDSAVYLCASSEGPGWGNTIYFGEGSWLTVV.

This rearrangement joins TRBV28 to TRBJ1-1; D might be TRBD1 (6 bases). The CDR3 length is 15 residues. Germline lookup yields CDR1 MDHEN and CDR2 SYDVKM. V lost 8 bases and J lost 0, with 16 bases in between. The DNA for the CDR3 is TGTGCCAGCCAACAACCGGCAGGGGTGAACACTGAAGCTTTCTTT. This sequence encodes CASQQPAGVNTEAFF.

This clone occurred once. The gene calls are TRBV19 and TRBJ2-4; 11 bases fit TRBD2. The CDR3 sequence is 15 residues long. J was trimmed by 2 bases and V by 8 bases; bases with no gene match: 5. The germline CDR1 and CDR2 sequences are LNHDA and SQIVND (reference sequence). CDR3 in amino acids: CASQGLAETKNIQYF. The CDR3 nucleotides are TGTGCCAGTCAGGGACTAGCGGAAACCAAAAACATTCAGTACTTC.

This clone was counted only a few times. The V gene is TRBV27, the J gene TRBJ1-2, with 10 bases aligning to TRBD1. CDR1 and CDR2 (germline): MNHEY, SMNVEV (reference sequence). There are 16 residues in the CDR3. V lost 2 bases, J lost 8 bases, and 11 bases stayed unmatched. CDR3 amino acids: CASSLLTDRGRRGYTF. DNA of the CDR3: TGTGCCAGCAGTTTACTCACAGACAGGGGGCGCAGAGGCTACACCTTC.

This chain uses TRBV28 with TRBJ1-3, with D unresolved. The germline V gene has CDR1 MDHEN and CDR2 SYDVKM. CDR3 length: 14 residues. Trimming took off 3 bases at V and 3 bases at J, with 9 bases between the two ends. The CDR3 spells CASSFGGLGNTIYF. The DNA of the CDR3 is TGTGCCAGCAGTTTCGGAGGGCTTGGAAACACCATATATTTT.

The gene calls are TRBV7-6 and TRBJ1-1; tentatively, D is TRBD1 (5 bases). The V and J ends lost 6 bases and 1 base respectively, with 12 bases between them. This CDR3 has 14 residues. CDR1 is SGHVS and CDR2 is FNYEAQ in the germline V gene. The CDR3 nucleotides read TGTGCCAGCAGTTTGACAGATTCGAACACTGAAGCTTTCTTT. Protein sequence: CASSLTDSNTEAFF.